One and the same sample provided the 6 T cell receptor beta chains below, sequenced in a study of blood T cell repertoires in COVID-19. Sequencing used immunoSEQ multiplex PCR; TCRdb keeps in-frame clones, though not all of them. This sample carries about 30,000 clones, under 80% of them seen once, and the ten largest clones take 7% to 8.5%. The sequencing input was peripheral blood. All receptors derive from a woman in her seventies with active or convalescent COVID-19.

The chain uses TRBV5-1 and TRBJ2-5, with D tentatively TRBD2 (5 bases). The V and J ends lost 8 bases and 2 bases respectively, with 13 bases between them. This CDR3 spans 13 amino acids. Germline lookup yields CDR1 SGHRS and CDR2 YFSETQ. Here the CDR3 DNA reads TGCGCCAGTAAAAAGACGGGACAAGAGACCCAGTACTTC. This encodes CASKKTGQETQYF. The entire variable domain, with the rest obtained from reference TRBV5-1 and TRBJ2-5, is as follows: KAGVTQTPRYLIKTRGQQVTLSCSPISGHRSVSWYQQTPGQGLQFLFEYFSETQRNKGNFPGRFSGRQFSNSRSEMNVSTLELGDSALYLCASKKTGQETQYFGPGTRLLVL.

The V call is TRBV28, the J call TRBJ2-7, with D tentatively TRBD2 (5 bases). The ends were cut back, 11 bases at V and 2 bases at J, with 13 bases in the middle. The CDR3 has 12 residues. The germline gives CDR1 MDHEN, CDR2 SYDVKM. The CDR3: CASRRAAYEQYF. The CDR3 bases are TGTGCCTCGAGGCGGGCCGCCTACGAGCAGTACTTC.

The chain couples TRBV21-1 to TRBJ1-5. TRBV21-1 is listed as a pseudogene. The CDR3 spans 18 residues. The chain's CDR3 is CASSKGCHGKDGNQPQHF. The CDR3 region has the DNA TGTGCCAGCAGCAAAGGATGCCACGGGAAAGATGGCAATCAGCCCCAGCATTTT.

The V and J genes are TRBV3-1 (or the pseudogene TRBV3-2) and TRBJ1-3, with a possible D match to TRBD1 (6 bases). The ends were cut back, 4 bases at V and 4 bases at J, with 14 bases in the middle. The CDR3 loop spans 15 amino acids. Per germline, CDR1 LGHDT and CDR2 YNNKEL (reference sequence). The CDR3 nucleotides are TGTGCCAGCAGCCGCCCTGGGACACGAGGAAACACCATATATTTT. It specifies CASSRPGTRGNTIYF.

This chain links TRBV5-6 with TRBJ2-1; tentatively, D is TRBD2 (6 bases). The CDR3 totals 16 residues. The germline V gene has CDR1 SGHDT and CDR2 YYEEEE. V dropped 0 bases and J dropped 0 bases, with 10 bases sitting between them. CDR3 DNA: TGTGCCAGCAGCTTGGGCGGGGTTCTCTCCTACAATGAGCAGTTCTTC. The encoded protein is CASSLGGVLSYNEQFF.

The genes are TRBV14 and TRBJ2-1; D might be TRBD1 (5 bases). CDR3 length equals 13 residues. Germline CDR1 reads SGHDN; CDR2 reads FVKESK. Trimming removed 1 base at V and 6 bases at J, with 7 bases between. The chain's CDR3 is CASSQVRGNEQFF. The CDR3 DNA reads as TGTGCCAGCAGCCAAGTAAGGGGCAATGAGCAGTTCTTC. The variable domain in full, completed from reference TRBV14 and TRBJ2-1, reads EAGVTQFPSHSVIEKGQTVTLRCDPISGHDNLYWYRRVMGKEIKFLLHFVKESKQDESGMPNNRFLAERTGGTYSTLKVQPAELEDSGVYFCASSQVRGNEQFFGPGTRLTVL.